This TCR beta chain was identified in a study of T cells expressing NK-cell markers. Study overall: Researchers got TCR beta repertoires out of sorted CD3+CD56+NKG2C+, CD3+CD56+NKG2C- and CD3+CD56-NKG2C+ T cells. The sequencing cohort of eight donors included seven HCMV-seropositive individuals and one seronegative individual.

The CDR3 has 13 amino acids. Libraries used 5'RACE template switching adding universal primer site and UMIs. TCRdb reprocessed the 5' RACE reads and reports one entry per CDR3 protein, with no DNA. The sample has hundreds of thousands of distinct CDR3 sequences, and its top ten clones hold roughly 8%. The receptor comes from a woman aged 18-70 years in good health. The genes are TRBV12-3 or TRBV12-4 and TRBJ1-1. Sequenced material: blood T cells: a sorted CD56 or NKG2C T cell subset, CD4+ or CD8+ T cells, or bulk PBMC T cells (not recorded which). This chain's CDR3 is CASSLTPRSQAFF.